This T cell receptor beta chain was sequenced in a study of blood T cell repertoires in COVID-19. The wider study: Samples representing acute and convalescent COVID-19 were sourced from the United States, Italy and Spain. The analysed material was cDNA or gDNA that came from T cells, B-cell-depleted T cells, or PBMCs.

TCRdb keeps only in-frame clones here, not all; method: immunoSEQ multiplex PCR. The sample consists of roughly 290,000 clones, more than 65% of them appearing once. In germline, CDR1 is SNHLY, CDR2 FYNNEI. The CDR3 contains 12 residues. Trimming pared 7 bases from V and 6 bases from J, leaving 9 bases between. The TCR was taken from a person in their 70s with COVID-19, enrolled during active disease. Sequencing used peripheral blood. The chain couples TRBV2 to TRBJ2-2, with D tentatively TRBD1 (6 bases). CDR3 loop: CASTQGPGELFF. CDR3 sequence (DNA): TGTGCCAGCACCCAGGGGCCCGGGGAGCTGTTTTTT.